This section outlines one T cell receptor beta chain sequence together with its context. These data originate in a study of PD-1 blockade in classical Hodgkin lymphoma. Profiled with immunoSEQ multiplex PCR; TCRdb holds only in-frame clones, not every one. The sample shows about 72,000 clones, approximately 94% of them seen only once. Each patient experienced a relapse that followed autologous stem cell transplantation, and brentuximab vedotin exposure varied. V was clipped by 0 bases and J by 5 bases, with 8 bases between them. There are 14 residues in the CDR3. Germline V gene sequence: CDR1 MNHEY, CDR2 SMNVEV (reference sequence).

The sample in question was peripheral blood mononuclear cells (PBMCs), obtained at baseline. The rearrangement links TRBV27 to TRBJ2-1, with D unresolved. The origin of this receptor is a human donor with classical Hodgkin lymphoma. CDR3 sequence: CASSLSGRNNEQFF. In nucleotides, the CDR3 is TGTGCCAGCAGTTTATCTGGCCGGAACAATGAGCAGTTCTTC.